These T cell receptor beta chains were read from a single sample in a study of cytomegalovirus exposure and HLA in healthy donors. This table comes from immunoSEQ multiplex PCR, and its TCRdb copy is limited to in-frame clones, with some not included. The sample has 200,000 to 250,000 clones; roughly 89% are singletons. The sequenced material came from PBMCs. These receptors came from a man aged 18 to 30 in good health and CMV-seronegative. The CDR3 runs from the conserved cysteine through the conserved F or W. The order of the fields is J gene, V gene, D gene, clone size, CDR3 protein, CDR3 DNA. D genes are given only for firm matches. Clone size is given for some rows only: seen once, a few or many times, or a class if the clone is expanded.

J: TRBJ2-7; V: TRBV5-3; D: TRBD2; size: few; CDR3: CARSTGLAGPYEQYF; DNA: TGTGCCAGAAGCACGGGACTAGCGGGACCATACGAGCAGTACTTC
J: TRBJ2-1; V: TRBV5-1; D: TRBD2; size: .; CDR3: CASSAMGLAGDEQFF; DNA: TGCGCCAGCAGCGCAATGGGACTAGCGGGAGATGAGCAGTTCTTC
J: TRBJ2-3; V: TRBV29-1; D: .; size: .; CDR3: CSVELADTQYF; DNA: TGCAGCGTTGAACTTGCAGATACGCAGTATTTT
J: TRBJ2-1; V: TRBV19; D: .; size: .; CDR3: CASKASYNEQFF; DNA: TGTGCCAGTAAAGCCTCCTACAATGAGCAGTTCTTC
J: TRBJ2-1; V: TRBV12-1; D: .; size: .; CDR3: CASSPPGQGTYNEQFF; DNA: TGTGCCAGCAGCCCCCCGGGACAGGGGACCTACAATGAGCAGTTCTTC
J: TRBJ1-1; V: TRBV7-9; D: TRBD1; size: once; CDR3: CASSPPGQGDTEAFF; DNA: TGTGCCAGCAGCCCGCCGGGACAGGGAGACACTGAAGCTTTCTTT
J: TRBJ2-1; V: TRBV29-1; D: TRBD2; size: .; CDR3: CSVEVPSGSIRWSYNEQFF; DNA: TGCAGCGTTGAAGTTCCTAGCGGGAGTATTAGGTGGTCCTACAATGAGCAGTTCTTC
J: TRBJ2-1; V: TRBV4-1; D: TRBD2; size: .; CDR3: CASSQDRGERTSGANYNEQFF; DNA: TGCGCCAGCAGCCAAGATAGAGGGGAGCGGACTAGCGGGGCGAACTACAATGAGCAGTTCTTC
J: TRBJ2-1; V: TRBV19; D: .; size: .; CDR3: CASSILSAVLTYNEQFF; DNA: TGTGCCAGTAGTATCCTAAGCGCCGTTTTGACCTACAATGAGCAGTTCTTC
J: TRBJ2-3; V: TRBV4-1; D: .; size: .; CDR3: CASSPAWTEEADTQYF; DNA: TGCGCCAGCAGCCCCGCCTGGACAGAAGAGGCAGATACGCAGTATTTT
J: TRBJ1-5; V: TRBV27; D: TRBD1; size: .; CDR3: CASSSRGQGNQPQHF; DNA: TGTGCCAGCAGTAGCAGGGGGCAAGGCAATCAGCCCCAGCATTTT